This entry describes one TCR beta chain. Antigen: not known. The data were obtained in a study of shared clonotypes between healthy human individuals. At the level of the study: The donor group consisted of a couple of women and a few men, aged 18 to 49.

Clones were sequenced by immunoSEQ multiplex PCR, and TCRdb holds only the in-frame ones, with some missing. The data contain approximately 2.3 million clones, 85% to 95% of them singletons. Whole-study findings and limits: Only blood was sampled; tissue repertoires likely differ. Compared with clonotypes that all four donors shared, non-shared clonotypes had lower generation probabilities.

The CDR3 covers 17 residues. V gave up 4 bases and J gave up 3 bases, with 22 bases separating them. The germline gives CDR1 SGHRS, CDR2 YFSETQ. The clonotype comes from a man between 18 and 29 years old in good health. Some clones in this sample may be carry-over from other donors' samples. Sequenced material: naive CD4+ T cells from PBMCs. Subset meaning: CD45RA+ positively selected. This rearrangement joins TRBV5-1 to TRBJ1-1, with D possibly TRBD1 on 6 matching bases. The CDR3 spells CASSPLAGQPGDTEAFF. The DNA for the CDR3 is TGCGCCAGCAGCCCGCTCGCGGGACAACCAGGAGACACTGAAGCTTTCTTT.